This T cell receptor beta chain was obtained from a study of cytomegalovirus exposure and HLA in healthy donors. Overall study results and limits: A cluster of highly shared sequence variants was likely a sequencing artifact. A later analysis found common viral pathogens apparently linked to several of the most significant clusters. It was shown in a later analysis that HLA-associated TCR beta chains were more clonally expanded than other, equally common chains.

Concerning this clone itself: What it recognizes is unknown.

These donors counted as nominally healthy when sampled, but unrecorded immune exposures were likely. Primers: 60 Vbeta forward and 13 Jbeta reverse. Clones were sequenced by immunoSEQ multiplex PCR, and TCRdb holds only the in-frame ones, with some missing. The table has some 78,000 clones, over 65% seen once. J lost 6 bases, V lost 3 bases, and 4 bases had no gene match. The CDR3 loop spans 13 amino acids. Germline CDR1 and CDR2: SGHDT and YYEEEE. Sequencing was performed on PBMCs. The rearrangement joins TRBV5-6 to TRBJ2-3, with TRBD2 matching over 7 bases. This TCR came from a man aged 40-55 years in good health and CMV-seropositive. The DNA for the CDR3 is TGTGCCAGCAGCTGGGGGGGAGCTGATACGCAGTATTTT. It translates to CASSWGGADTQYF.